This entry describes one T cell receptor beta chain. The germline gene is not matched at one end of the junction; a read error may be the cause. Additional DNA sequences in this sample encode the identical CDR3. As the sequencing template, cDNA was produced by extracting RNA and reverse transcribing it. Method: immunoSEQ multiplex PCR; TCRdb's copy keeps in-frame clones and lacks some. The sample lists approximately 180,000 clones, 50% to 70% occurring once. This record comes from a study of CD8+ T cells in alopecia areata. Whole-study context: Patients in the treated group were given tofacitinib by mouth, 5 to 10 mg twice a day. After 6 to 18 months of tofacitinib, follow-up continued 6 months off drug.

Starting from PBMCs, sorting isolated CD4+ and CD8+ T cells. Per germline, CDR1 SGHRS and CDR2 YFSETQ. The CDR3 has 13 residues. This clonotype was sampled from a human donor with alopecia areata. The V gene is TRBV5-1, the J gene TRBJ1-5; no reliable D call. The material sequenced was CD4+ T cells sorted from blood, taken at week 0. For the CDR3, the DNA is TGTGCCAGCAGCTTGGCGGGCAATCAGCCCCAGCATTTT. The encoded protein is CASSLAGNQPQHF. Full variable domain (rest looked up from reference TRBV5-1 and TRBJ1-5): KAGVTQTPRYLIKTRGQQVTLSCSPISGHRSVSWYQQTPGQGLQFLFEYFSETQRNKGNFPGRFSGRQFSNSRSEMNVSTLELGDSALYLCASSLAGNQPQHFGDGTRLSIL.